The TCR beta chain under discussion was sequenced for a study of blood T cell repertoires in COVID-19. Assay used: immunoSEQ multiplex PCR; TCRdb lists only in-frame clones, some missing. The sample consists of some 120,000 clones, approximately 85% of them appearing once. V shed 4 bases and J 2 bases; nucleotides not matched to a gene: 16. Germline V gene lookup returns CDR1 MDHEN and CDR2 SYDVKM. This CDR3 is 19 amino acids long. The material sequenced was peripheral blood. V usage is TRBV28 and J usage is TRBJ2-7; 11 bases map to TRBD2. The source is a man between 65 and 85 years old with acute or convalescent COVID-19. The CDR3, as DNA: TGTGCCAGCAGTTCAGGAATCGGGACTAGCGGTACCTCACCCTACGAGCAGTACTTC. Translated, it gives CASSSGIGTSGTSPYEQYF.